These 17 T cell receptor beta chains originate from one sample sequenced in a study of OX40 agonist ivuxolimab in advanced cancers. Clones were sequenced by immunoSEQ multiplex PCR, and TCRdb holds only the in-frame ones, with some missing. The data hold approximately 72,000 clones, with 80% to 90% observed a single time. Sequenced material: CD4+ or CD8+ T cells sorted from blood, taken in a trial of the OX40 agonist ivuxolimab. These receptor sequences come from an adult with an advanced solid tumor such as melanoma, head and neck, liver or kidney cancer.

V is TRBV28 and J is TRBJ2-1; 11 positions agree with TRBD2. With 6 bases clipped from V and 1 base from J, the junction kept 8 bases outside the gene matches. CDR3 length: 17 amino acids. Germline loops: CDR1 MDHEN, CDR2 SYDVKM. The DNA for the CDR3 is TGTGCCAGCAGGAATCACCGACTAGCGGGGTCCTACAATGAGCAGTTCTTC. Protein product: CASRNHRLAGSYNEQFF.

On this clone itself: Relative to the germline gene, one junction end is altered; a read error may explain this. In DNA form, the CDR3 reads TGTGCCAGCAGCTTAGTGACGCGAACTAAGGAAAAACTGTTTTTT. This codes for CASSLVTRTKEKLFF. The V and J genes are TRBV5-6 and TRBJ1-4; D remains ambiguous. The CDR3 length is 15 residues. Germline lookup yields CDR1 SGHDT and CDR2 YYEEEE.

V is TRBV12-2 and J is TRBJ2-2; TRBD1 was called by the table and not checked on the DNA. TRBV12-2 constitutes a pseudogene. The CDR3 loop spans 16 amino acids. CDR3 nucleotide sequence: TGTGCAAGTCGCTCCCGACCCTCAGGGGAAACCGGGGAGCTGTTTTTT. This sequence encodes CASRSRPSGETGELFF.

As DNA, the CDR3 is TGTGCCAGCAGCTTAGACGATACAGGGGTCGGCTACACCTTC. This translates into CASSLDDTGVGYTF. This chain links TRBV7-2 with TRBJ1-2; 7 nucleotides match TRBD1. CDR3 size: 14 residues. CDR1 and CDR2 (germline): SGHTA, FQGNSA. The V and J ends lost 1 base and 8 bases, in that order; junction bases with no gene match: 7.

This clone has at least ten counts. The sample has other DNA sequences that encode this CDR3 too. The rearrangement joins TRBV2 to TRBJ2-2; the D is unclear. Germline-derived CDR1 and CDR2 are SNHLY and FYNNEI. The CDR3 is made up of 12 amino acids. V lost 6 bases to trimming and J lost 2 bases, with 4 bases between them. This chain's CDR3 is CASRVNTGELFF. The DNA for the CDR3 is TGTGCCAGCAGGGTCAACACCGGGGAGCTGTTTTTT.

The table lists this clone with a few counts. This chain uses TRBV4-3 with TRBJ2-5; D is unresolved. This CDR3 has 15 amino acids. The ends were cut back, 0 bases at V and 5 bases at J, with 13 bases in the middle. Per germline, CDR1 LGHNA and CDR2 YSLEER. CDR3 nucleotide sequence: TGCGCCAGCAGCCAAGATCCGCGACAAGGGGAGACCCAGTACTTC. Protein sequence: CASSQDPRQGETQYF.

The V gene is TRBV5-1, the J gene TRBJ2-5, with TRBD2 matching 10 bases. Germline lookup yields CDR1 SGHRS and CDR2 YFSETQ. The CDR3 contains 15 residues. The V gene end was trimmed by 0 bases and the J gene end by 4 bases; junction bases not matched to a gene: 3. CDR3 in DNA: TGCGCCAGCAGCTTGGGGCTAGCGGGAGTAGAGACCCAGTACTTC. Translation gives CASSLGLAGVETQYF.

V gene TRBV28 combines with J gene TRBJ2-1; D remains ambiguous. V lost 5 bases to trimming and J lost 6 bases, with 17 bases between them. Germline assignment: CDR1 MDHEN and CDR2 SYDVKM. This CDR3 spans 15 amino acids. This CDR3 is CASSIPGVRANEQFF. The CDR3 DNA reads TGTGCCAGCAGTATCCCCGGCGTCCGGGCCAATGAGCAGTTCTTC. Full variable domain (outside the CDR3, taken from reference TRBV28 and TRBJ2-1): DVKVTQSSRYLVKRTGEKVFLECVQDMDHENMFWYRQDPGLGLRLIYFSYDVKMKEKGDIPEGYSVSREKKERFSLILESASTNQTSMYLCASSIPGVRANEQFFGPGTRLTVL.

The V and J genes are TRBV6-5 and TRBJ2-7, with D maybe TRBD2 (6 bases). The V end was cut by 2 bases, the J end by 5 bases, with 10 bases between. The CDR3 has 13 residues. Germline values: CDR1 MNHEY, CDR2 SVGAGI. The CDR3 nucleotides read TGTGCCAGCAGTTACCTAGCGCTAGACGAGCAGTACTTC. Translated: CASSYLALDEQYF.

The chain joins TRBV27 to TRBJ2-5; D uncertain. V lost 0 bases to trimming and J lost 4 bases, with 12 bases between them. The CDR3 has 15 residues. Germline loops: CDR1 MNHEY, CDR2 SMNVEV (reference sequence). The CDR3 sequence is CASSLSIGPRETQYF. CDR3 nucleotide sequence: TGTGCCAGCAGTTTATCTATTGGGCCTCGAGAGACCCAGTACTTC.

The chain couples TRBV5-5 to TRBJ2-1; 14 positions agree with TRBD2. With 4 bases clipped from V and 15 bases from J, the junction kept 9 bases outside the gene matches. CDR1 and CDR2 (germline): SGHKS, YYEKEE (reference sequence). The CDR3 contains 14 residues. CDR3 sequence reads: CASSLGLAGGEGFF. As DNA, the CDR3 is TGTGCCAGCAGCCTCGGACTAGCGGGGGGAGAGGGGTTCTTC.

This clone showed up just once. The chain recombines TRBV28 with TRBJ1-2; 8 bases map to TRBD1. V shed 3 bases and J 8 bases; nucleotides not matched to a gene: 5. Germline lookup yields CDR1 MDHEN and CDR2 SYDVKM. The CDR3 extends over 13 amino acids. As DNA, the CDR3 is TGTGCCAGCAGTTTGCAGGGGGCGATGGGCTACACCTTC. Translation gives CASSLQGAMGYTF.

The chain recombines TRBV14 with TRBJ2-1; tentative D call: TRBD2 (5 bases). V was trimmed by 4 bases and J by 13 bases, leaving 17 bases between them. CDR3 length equals 13 residues. Germline CDR1 and CDR2: SGHDN and FVKESK. This chain's CDR3 is CASSRGGLGTQFF. The CDR3 coding sequence is TGTGCCAGCAGCCGGGGTGGACTGGGTACACAGTTCTTC.

This chain's CDR3 is CASSYGQNGYTF. CDR3 nucleotides: TGTGCCAGCAGTTACGGACAGAATGGCTACACCTTC. The chain recombines TRBV6-6 with TRBJ1-2, with TRBD1 as a possible D gene (6 bases). Trimming removed 2 bases from V and 6 bases from J, with 7 bases in between. This CDR3 is built from 12 residues. Germline CDR1 reads MNHNY; CDR2 reads SVGAGI (reference sequence).

The genes are TRBV28 and TRBJ1-1, with D possibly TRBD1 on 6 matching bases. Trimming stripped 11 bases from V and 5 bases from J, with 24 bases between. The CDR3 runs to 15 residues. Germline lookup yields CDR1 MDHEN and CDR2 SYDVKM. CDR3 region: CAGRSGGRGGTEAFF. The CDR3, as DNA: TGTGCCGGACGAAGCGGGGGCCGGGGTGGTACTGAAGCTTTCTTT.

The chain employs TRBV28 and TRBJ1-1, with D perhaps matching TRBD1 (5 bases). The CDR3 consists of 17 residues. The germline CDR1 and CDR2 sequences are MDHEN and SYDVKM. V lost 3 bases and J lost 1, with 18 bases in between. The CDR3 DNA is TGTGCCAGCAGTTTGGGGCCAGGTGCGGCTGGGAACACTGAAGCTTTCTTT. Amino acids: CASSLGPGAAGNTEAFF.

The chain uses TRBV19 and TRBJ1-1; TRBD1 might be the D (6 bases). The V gene lost 6 bases and the J gene lost 3 bases, with 14 bases spanning the gap. The CDR3 has 14 amino acids. Germline CDR1 is LNHDA and CDR2 is SQIVND (reference sequence). The CDR3 reads CASSKGRGYTEAFF. Written as DNA, the CDR3 is TGTGCCAGTAGCAAGGGCAGGGGTTACACTGAAGCTTTCTTT.